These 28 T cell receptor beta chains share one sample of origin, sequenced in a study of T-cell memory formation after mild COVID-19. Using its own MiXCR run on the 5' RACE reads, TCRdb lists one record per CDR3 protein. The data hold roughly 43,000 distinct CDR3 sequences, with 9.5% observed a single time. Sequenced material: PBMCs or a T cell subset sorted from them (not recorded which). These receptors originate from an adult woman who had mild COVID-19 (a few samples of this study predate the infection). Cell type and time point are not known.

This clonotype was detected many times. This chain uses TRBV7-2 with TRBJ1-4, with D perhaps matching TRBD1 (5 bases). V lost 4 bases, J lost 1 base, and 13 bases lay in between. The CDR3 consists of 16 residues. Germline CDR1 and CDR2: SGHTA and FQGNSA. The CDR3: CASSWSSGGTNEKLFF. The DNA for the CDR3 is TGTGCCAGCAGCTGGAGCTCGGGGGGAACTAATGAAAAACTGTTTTTT.

This CDR3 is CASSLSPPDSPLHF. CDR3 sequence (DNA): TGTGCCAGCAGCTTATCCCCCCCGGATTCACCCCTCCACTTT. The chain combines TRBV7-3 with TRBJ1-6; the D is unclear. The germline CDR1 and CDR2 sequences are SGHTA and FQGTGA. The CDR3 totals 14 residues. V was trimmed by 2 bases and J by 8 bases, leaving 10 bases between them.

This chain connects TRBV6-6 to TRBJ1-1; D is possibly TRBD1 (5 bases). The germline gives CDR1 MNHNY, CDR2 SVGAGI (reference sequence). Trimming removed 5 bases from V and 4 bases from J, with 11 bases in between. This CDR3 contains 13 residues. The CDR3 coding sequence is TGTGCCAGCAGTATGAAAAGGGGCACTGAAGCTTTCTTT. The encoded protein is CASSMKRGTEAFF.

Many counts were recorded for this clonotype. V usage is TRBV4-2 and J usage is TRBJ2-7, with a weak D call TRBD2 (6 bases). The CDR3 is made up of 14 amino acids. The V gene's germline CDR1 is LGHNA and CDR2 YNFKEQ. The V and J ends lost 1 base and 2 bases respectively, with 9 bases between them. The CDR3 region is CASSQGGGAYEQYF. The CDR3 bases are TGTGCCAGCAGCCAAGGCGGAGGGGCCTACGAGCAGTACTTC.

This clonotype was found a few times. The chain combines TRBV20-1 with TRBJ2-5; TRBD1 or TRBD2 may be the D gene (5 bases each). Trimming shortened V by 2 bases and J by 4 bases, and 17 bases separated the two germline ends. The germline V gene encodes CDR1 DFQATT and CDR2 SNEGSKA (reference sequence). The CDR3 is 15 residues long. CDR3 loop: CSARKPGRGVETQYF. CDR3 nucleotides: TGCAGTGCTAGAAAGCCCGGTCGAGGGGTAGAGACCCAGTACTTC.

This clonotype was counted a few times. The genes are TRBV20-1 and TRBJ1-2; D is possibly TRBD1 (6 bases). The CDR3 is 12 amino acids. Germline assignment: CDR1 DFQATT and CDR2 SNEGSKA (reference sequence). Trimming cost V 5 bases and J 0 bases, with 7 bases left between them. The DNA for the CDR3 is TGCAGTGCTCAGGGGACTAACTATGGCTACACCTTC. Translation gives CSAQGTNYGYTF.

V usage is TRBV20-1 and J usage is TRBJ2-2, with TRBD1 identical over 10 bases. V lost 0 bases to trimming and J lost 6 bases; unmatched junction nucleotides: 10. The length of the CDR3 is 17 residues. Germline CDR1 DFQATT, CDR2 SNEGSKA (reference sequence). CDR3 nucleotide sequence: TGCAGTGCTAGAGACCGAGGACGGACAGGGGGTGCCGGGGAGCTGTTTTTT. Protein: CSARDRGRTGGAGELFF.

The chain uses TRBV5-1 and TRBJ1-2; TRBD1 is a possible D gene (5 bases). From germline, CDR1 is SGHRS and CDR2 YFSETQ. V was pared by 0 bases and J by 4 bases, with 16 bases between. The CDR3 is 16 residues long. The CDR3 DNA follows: TGCGCCAGCAGCTTGGGAGGGGCTGGAGTCGGCTATGGCTACACCTTC. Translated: CASSLGGAGVGYGYTF.

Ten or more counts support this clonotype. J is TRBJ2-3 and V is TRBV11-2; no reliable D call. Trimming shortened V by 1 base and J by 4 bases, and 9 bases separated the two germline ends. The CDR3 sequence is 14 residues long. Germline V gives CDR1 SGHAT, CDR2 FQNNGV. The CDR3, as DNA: TGTGCCAGCAGCTTAGTGGGTGGGGCAGATACGCAGTATTTT. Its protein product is CASSLVGGADTQYF.

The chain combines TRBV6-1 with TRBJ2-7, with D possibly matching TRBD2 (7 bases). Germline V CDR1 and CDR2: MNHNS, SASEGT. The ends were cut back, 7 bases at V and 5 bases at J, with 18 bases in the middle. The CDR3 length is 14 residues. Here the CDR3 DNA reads TGTGCCAGCACCAAGTGGGGGGGCGTCGACGAGCAGTACTTC. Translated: CASTKWGGVDEQYF.

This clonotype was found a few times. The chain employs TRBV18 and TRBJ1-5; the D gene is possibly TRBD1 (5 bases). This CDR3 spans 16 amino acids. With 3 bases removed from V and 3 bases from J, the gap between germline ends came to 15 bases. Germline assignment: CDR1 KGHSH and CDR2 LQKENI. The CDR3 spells CASSPPGVGANQPQHF. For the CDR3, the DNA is TGTGCCAGCTCACCCCCGGGAGTTGGGGCCAATCAGCCCCAGCATTTT.

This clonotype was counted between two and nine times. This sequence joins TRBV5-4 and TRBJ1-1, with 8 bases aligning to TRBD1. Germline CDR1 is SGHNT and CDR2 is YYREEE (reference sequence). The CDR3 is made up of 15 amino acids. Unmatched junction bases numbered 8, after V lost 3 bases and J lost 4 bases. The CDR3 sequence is CASSSGGFEFTEAFF. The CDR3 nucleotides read TGTGCCAGCAGCTCAGGGGGCTTTGAGTTCACTGAAGCTTTCTTT.

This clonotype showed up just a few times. Written as DNA, the CDR3 is TGTGCCAGCAGTTCCCGACTAGCGGGAGTGGTCGGGGAGCTGTTTTTT. Translated, it gives CASSSRLAGVVGELFF. This chain uses TRBV7-9 with TRBJ2-2; TRBD2 aligns across 12 bases. CDR3 size: 16 residues. The V gene end was trimmed by 6 bases and the J gene end by 7 bases; junction bases not matched to a gene: 9. Per germline, CDR1 SEHNR and CDR2 FQNEAQ (reference sequence).

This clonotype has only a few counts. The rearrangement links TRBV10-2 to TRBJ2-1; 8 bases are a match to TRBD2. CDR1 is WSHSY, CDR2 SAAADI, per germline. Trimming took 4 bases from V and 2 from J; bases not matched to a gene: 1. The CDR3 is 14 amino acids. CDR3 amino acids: CASSVGGAYNEQFF. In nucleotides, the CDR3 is TGCGCCAGCAGTGTCGGGGGGGCCTACAATGAGCAGTTCTTC.

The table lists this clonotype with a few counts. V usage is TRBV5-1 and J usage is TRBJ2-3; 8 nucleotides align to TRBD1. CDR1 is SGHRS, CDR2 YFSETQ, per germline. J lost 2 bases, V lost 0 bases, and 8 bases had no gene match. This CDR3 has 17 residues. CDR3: CASSLARGQGPTDTQYF. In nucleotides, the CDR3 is TGCGCCAGCAGCTTGGCCCGTGGACAGGGCCCCACAGATACGCAGTATTTT.

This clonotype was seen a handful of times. CDR3 nucleotide sequence: TGTGCCAGCAGCTTAGCGGGAGGACAGGGTGGGGAGACCCAGTACTTC. It is translated as CASSLAGGQGGETQYF. This chain links TRBV7-6 with TRBJ2-5; the match to TRBD1 covers 8 bases. V trimming: 0 bases; J trimming: 5 bases; junction bases outside the gene matches: 8. CDR3 length: 16 amino acids. Germline CDR1 and CDR2: SGHVS and FNYEAQ.

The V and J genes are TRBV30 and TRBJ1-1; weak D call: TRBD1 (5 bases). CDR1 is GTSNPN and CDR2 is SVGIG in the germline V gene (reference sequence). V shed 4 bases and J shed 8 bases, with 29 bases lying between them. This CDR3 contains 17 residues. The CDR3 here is CAWIGTVLIGRAGEAFF. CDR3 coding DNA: TGTGCCTGGATTGGAACTGTGTTAATAGGCAGGGCGGGGGAAGCTTTCTTT.

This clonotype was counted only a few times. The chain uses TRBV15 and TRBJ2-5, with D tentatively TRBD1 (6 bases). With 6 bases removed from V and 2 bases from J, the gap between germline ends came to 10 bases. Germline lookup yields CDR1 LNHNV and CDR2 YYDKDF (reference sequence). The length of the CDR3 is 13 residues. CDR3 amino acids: CATSYRAQETQYF. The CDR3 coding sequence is TGTGCCACCAGTTACAGGGCTCAAGAGACCCAGTACTTC.

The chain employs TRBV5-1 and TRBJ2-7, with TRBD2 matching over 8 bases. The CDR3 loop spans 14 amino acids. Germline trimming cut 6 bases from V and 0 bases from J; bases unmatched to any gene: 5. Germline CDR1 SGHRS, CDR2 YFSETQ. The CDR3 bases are TGCGCCAGCAACCCCGGGGGGGGCTCCTACGAGCAGTACTTC. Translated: CASNPGGGSYEQYF. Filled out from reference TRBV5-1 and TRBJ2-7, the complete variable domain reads KAGVTQTPRYLIKTRGQQVTLSCSPISGHRSVSWYQQTPGQGLQFLFEYFSETQRNKGNFPGRFSGRQFSNSRSEMNVSTLELGDSALYLCASNPGGGSYEQYFGPGTRLTVT.

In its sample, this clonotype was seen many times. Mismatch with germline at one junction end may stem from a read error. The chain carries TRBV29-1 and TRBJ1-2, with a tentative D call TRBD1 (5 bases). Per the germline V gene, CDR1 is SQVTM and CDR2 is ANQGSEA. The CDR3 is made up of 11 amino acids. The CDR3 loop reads CSVGALQGRSF. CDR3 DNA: TGCAGCGTTGGAGCCCTTCAGGGCCGGAGTTTC.

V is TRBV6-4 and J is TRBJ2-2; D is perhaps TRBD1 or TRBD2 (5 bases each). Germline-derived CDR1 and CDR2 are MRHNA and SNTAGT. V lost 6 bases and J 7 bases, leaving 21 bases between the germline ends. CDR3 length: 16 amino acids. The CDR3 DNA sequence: TGTGCCAGCAGAAAGACAGCCGGGATAACCAGCGGGGAGCTGTTTTTT. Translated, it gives CASRKTAGITSGELFF.

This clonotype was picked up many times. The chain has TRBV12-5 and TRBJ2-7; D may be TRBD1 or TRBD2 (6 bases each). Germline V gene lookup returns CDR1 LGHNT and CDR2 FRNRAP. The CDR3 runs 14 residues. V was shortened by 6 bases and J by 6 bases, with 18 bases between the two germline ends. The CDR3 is CASGFSGGHTEQYF. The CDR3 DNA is TGTGCTAGTGGGTTCTCCGGGGGACATACCGAGCAGTACTTC.

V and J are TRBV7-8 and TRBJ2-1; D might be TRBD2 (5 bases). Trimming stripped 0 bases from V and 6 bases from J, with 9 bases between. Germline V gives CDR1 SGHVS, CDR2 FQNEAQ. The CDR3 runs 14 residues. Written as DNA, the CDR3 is TGTGCCAGCAGCTTAGCTATAGCGACCAATGAGCAGTTCTTC. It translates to CASSLAIATNEQFF.

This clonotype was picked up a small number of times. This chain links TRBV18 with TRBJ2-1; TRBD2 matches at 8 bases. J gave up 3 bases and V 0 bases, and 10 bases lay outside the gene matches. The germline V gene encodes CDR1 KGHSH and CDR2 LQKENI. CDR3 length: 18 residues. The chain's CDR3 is CASSPPVDRGGYYNEQFF. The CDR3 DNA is TGTGCCAGCTCACCACCGGTCGACCGGGGGGGCTACTACAATGAGCAGTTCTTC.

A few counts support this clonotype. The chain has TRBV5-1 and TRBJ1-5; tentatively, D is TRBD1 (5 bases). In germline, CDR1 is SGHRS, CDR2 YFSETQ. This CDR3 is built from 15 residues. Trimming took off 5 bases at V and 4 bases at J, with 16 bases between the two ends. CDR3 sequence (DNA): TGCGCCAGCAGTCTTACCGGGACCCTTAATCAGCCCCAGCATTTT. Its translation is CASSLTGTLNQPQHF.

The CDR3 nucleotides are TGCGCCAGCAGCCCGGGACAGGGGGCAGAGCAGTTCTTC. This encodes CASSPGQGAEQFF. This sequence joins TRBV5-1 and TRBJ2-1; 12 nucleotides agree with TRBD1. Germline loops: CDR1 SGHRS, CDR2 YFSETQ. V was clipped by 4 bases and J by 10 bases; unmatched bases: 3. This CDR3 spans 13 amino acids.

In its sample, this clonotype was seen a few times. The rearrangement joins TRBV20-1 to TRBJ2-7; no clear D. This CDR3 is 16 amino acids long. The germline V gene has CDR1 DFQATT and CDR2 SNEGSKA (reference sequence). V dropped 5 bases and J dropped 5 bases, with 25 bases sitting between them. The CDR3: CSASPSVRALEHEQYF. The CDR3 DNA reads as TGCAGTGCTTCCCCAAGTGTAAGGGCTTTGGAACACGAGCAGTACTTC.

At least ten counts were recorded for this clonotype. The CDR3 bases are TGCGCCAGCAGCGTGAAAAGACAGGGACGAGAGACCCAGTACTTC. Translating it yields CASSVKRQGRETQYF. This chain uses TRBV5-1 with TRBJ2-5; 7 nucleotides agree with TRBD1. CDR3 length: 15 amino acids. Germline CDR1 and CDR2: SGHRS and YFSETQ. Trimming cost V 4 bases and J 4 bases; bases outside gene matches: 10.